What follows are 15 T cell receptor beta chains derived from one specimen sequenced in a study of regulatory T cells in long-lasting Graves disease. Investigators prepared the TCR beta libraries by applying iRepertoire HTBI primers and Arm-PCR of CDR3 regions. MiXCR was run by TCRdb on the multiplex PCR reads, yielding one entry per CDR3 protein. The table lists hundreds of thousands of distinct CDR3 sequences, 15% to 20% of them singletons, with 15% to 20% in the top ten. The sample's time point: newly diagnosed GD, antithyroid drugs for less than 3 months. RNA isolated from PBMCs was used to make the TCR library. This sample also belongs to another study, concerning T cells in Graves' hyperthyroidism and ophthalmopathy.

Sequenced material: peripheral blood mononuclear cells (PBMCs), taken at new diagnosis, from a patient treated with antithyroid drugs. These receptors were collected from a woman aged 30 to 39 with Graves disease.

This clonotype was seen many times. This chain connects TRBV28 to TRBJ1-2, with unresolved D. The CDR3 runs to 12 residues. V lost 5 bases, J lost 6 bases, and 10 bases lay in between. The germline CDR1 and CDR2 sequences are MDHEN and SYDVKM. The CDR3 sequence: CASSPPLHGYTF. As DNA, the CDR3 is TGTGCCAGCAGTCCTCCCCTCCATGGCTACACCTTC.

This clonotype came up many times. This chain uses TRBV10-3 with TRBJ2-5, with D unclear. CDR3 length: 13 residues. With 3 bases removed from V and 7 bases from J, the gap between germline ends came to 12 bases. Germline CDR1 is ENHRY and CDR2 is SYGVKD. CDR3 in amino acids: CAISETDARTQYF. The CDR3 bases are TGTGCCATCAGTGAAACGGACGCGAGGACCCAGTACTTC.

There are a few counts of this clonotype. The V and J genes are TRBV28 and TRBJ1-2; 10 bases are a match to TRBD1. Germline assignment: CDR1 MDHEN and CDR2 SYDVKM. The CDR3 runs 14 residues. Trimming removed 5 bases from V and 3 bases from J; junction bases left unmatched: 3. The CDR3 DNA is TGTGCCAGCAGTCGGACAGGGGGTGACTATGGCTACACCTTC. It yields the protein CASSRTGGDYGYTF.

The chain combines TRBV4-1 with TRBJ2-5; TRBD2 agrees at 13 bases. CDR3 length: 19 residues. Germline V gene lookup returns CDR1 MGHRA and CDR2 YSYEKL. With V trimmed by 4 bases and J by 1 base, 12 bases remained unmatched. The CDR3 here is CASSRPLGTSGDGQETQYF. In DNA, the CDR3 is TGCGCCAGCAGCCGCCCCCTTGGGACTAGCGGGGACGGCCAAGAGACCCAGTACTTC.

This clonotype has a handful of counts. The chain joins TRBV5-1 to TRBJ2-7; D possibly corresponds to TRBD1 (7 bases). V was trimmed by 4 bases and J by 5 bases, leaving 16 bases between them. CDR3 length: 14 residues. The germline gives CDR1 SGHRS, CDR2 YFSETQ. The CDR3 DNA sequence: TGCGCCAGCAGCGGCGGGACAGCTAATAACGAGCAGTACTTC. It translates to CASSGGTANNEQYF.

This clonotype was recorded many times. The rearrangement links TRBV20-1 to TRBJ2-7; 13 bases are shared with TRBD2. Germline assignment: CDR1 DFQATT and CDR2 SNEGSKA (reference sequence). The CDR3 loop spans 17 amino acids. V lost 5 bases and J lost 6; bases outside the gene matches: 16. The CDR3 loop is CSAAPTSGRHVSFEQYF. CDR3 DNA sequence: TGCAGTGCTGCCCCGACTAGCGGGAGGCATGTCTCGTTCGAGCAGTACTTC.

This clonotype was counted ten times or more. This chain connects TRBV7-2 to TRBJ2-5; D is perhaps TRBD2 (7 bases). Trimming took 5 bases from V and 5 from J, leaving 21 bases between them. The CDR3 is made up of 16 amino acids. The germline V gene encodes CDR1 SGHTA and CDR2 FQGNSA. The CDR3 DNA sequence: TGTGCCAGCAGCCCCCAGCCGGGGAGGGGGAGTGAGACCCAGTACTTC. It codes for CASSPQPGRGSETQYF.

This clonotype was detected ten times or more. The CDR3 nucleotides read TGTGCCAGCCGTAAAAGTTTGAGGGATACGCAGTATTTT. It codes for CASRKSLRDTQYF. The J gene is TRBJ2-3, the V gene TRBV6-1; D uncertain. This CDR3 region has 13 residues. Trimming stripped 8 bases from V and 6 bases from J, with 15 bases between. Germline V CDR1 and CDR2: MNHNS, SASEGT.

In this sample, this clonotype turned up many times. This chain joins TRBV7-9 and TRBJ1-5, with D hard to call. Trimming removed 5 bases from V and 7 bases from J, with 9 bases in between. CDR1 and CDR2 (germline): SEHNR, FQNEAQ (reference sequence). CDR3 size: 12 residues. The CDR3 spells CASSVSGQPQHF. CDR3 DNA sequence: TGTGCCAGCAGCGTTAGCGGCCAGCCCCAGCATTTT.

The chain uses TRBV27 and TRBJ1-2; no clear D. The CDR3 extends over 11 amino acids. CDR1 is MNHEY and CDR2 is SMNVEV in the germline V gene (reference sequence). Trimming took off 6 bases at V and 7 bases at J, with 9 bases between the two ends. The CDR3 protein is CASRGLGGYTF. The CDR3 DNA reads TGTGCCAGCAGAGGGTTGGGTGGCTACACCTTC.

This clonotype was found a few times. The J gene is TRBJ2-7, the V gene TRBV5-6; no clear D gene. Germline values: CDR1 SGHDT, CDR2 YYEEEE. V dropped 5 bases and J dropped 0 bases, with 15 bases sitting between them. The CDR3 totals 15 residues. This chain's CDR3 is CASRKRTLHSYEQYF. The CDR3 coding sequence is TGTGCCAGCAGGAAGAGGACCTTACACTCCTACGAGCAGTACTTC.

The rearrangement uses TRBV7-3 and TRBJ2-3; D is undetermined. CDR1 is SGHTA and CDR2 is FQGTGA in the germline V gene. The CDR3 length is 15 residues. V lost 2 bases and J 6 bases, leaving 15 bases between the germline ends. The CDR3 DNA sequence: TGTGCCAGCAGCTTATCCGCGGTCAACGGGGATACGCAGTATTTT. This codes for CASSLSAVNGDTQYF.

This clonotype was recorded many times. The chain combines TRBV4-1 with TRBJ2-3, with no clear D. The CDR3 is 13 residues long. V shed 0 bases and J shed 7 bases, with 8 bases lying between them. Germline-derived CDR1 and CDR2 are MGHRA and YSYEKL. As DNA, the CDR3 is TGCGCCAGCAGCCAAGAAGAAGACTATACGCAGTATTTT. Its protein product is CASSQEEDYTQYF.

This clonotype was observed a few times. The chain is built from TRBV19 and TRBJ1-5; 11 bases are shared with TRBD1. V trimming: 6 bases; J trimming: 6 bases; junction bases outside the gene matches: 13. The CDR3 runs 17 residues. The germline V gene has CDR1 LNHDA and CDR2 SQIVND (reference sequence). CDR3 nucleotide sequence: TGTGCCAGTAGCACCATCCGGACAGGGGGCGCAGGTCAGCCCCAGCATTTT. Its protein is CASSTIRTGGAGQPQHF.

This clonotype came up many times. This sequence joins TRBV10-3 and TRBJ2-7; D gene ambiguous. The V end was cut by 8 bases, the J end by 0 bases, with 11 bases between. Germline V gene sequence: CDR1 ENHRY, CDR2 SYGVKD. The CDR3 extends over 13 amino acids. The CDR3 DNA reads TGTGCCATCGGGCAGGTCGACTCCTACGAGCAGTACTTC. Residues: CAIGQVDSYEQYF.